Given below is one T cell receptor (beta chain) in context. Its antigen is not identified. Germline V gene sequence: CDR1 MNHEY, CDR2 SVGAGI. The CDR3 totals 15 residues. V gave up 0 bases and J gave up 6 bases, with 15 bases separating them. Reverse transcription of all isolated RNA meant that expressed TCRB transcripts were sequenced. Samples of naive, central memory and regulatory T cells yielded a mean of about 3.5 million reads. Produced via immunoSEQ multiplex PCR; TCRdb's table is partial and in-frame only. The sample lists fewer than 550,000 clones, roughly 11% seen once, with about 0.045% in the top ten. This sample stems from a study of beta chain features in type 1 diabetes. Study outcomes and limitations: Cells expressing TCR highly could be over-represented by cDNA sequencing.

The specimen sequenced was naive CD4+ T cells from blood. The receptor comes from a woman aged 18-29 years in good health. The J gene is TRBJ2-7, the V gene TRBV6-5; possibly TRBD2 for D (6 bases). The CDR3 DNA follows: TGTGCCAGCAGTTACTCGGGACTTAATTCGCGCGAGCAGTACTTC. Translation: CASSYSGLNSREQYF.